Listed here are 19 T cell receptor beta chains from one sample, sequenced in a study of regulatory T cells in long-lasting Graves disease. Relying on iRepertoire HTBI primers and Arm-PCR of CDR3 regions, the team built TCR beta libraries. TCRdb fed the multiplex PCR reads into MiXCR, producing one record per CDR3 protein. The sample holds 600,000 to 850,000 distinct CDR3 sequences, about 30% seen once. Time point of the sample: persistent/refractory GD, antithyroid drugs over 5 years with positive TRAb. PBMC RNA served as the TCR library source. The source material was peripheral blood mononuclear cells (PBMCs), sampled when the disease was refractory, from a patient treated with antithyroid drugs. These receptors all stem from a female donor with Graves disease.

The V call is TRBV19, the J call TRBJ2-7; D unclear. This CDR3 contains 13 residues. Between the trimmed V and J ends, which lost 4 bases and 6 bases, there was a span of 13 bases. Looked up from germline, CDR1 is LNHDA and CDR2 is SQIVND (reference sequence). The CDR3 DNA reads TGTGCCAGTAGTACTAGGACCTCTGGCGAGCAGTACTTC. Its translation: CASSTRTSGEQYF.

The chain joins TRBV6-1 to TRBJ2-1; 10 nucleotides line up with TRBD2. V shed 7 bases and J 8 bases; nucleotides not matched to a gene: 14. This CDR3 has 16 residues. Germline lookup yields CDR1 MNHNS and CDR2 SASEGT. The CDR3 reads CASTPGLAIIVDEQFF. DNA of the CDR3: TGTGCCAGCACGCCGGGACTAGCGATTATCGTGGATGAGCAGTTCTTC.

This rearrangement joins TRBV6-9 to TRBJ1-5; D unclear. Germline CDR1 reads MNHGY; CDR2 reads SVAAGI. This CDR3 contains 17 residues. The ends were cut back, 3 bases at V and 1 base at J, with 16 bases in the middle. CDR3 nucleotide sequence: TGTGCCAGCAGTTACTCCTCGGGAACTTGGAGCAATCAGCCCCAGCATTTT. This gives the protein CASSYSSGTWSNQPQHF.

The J gene is TRBJ1-1, the V gene TRBV28; D is uncertain. The CDR3 extends over 11 amino acids. Germline CDR1 reads MDHEN; CDR2 reads SYDVKM. The V and J ends lost 7 bases and 8 bases respectively, with 11 bases between them. CDR3 loop: CASTKRVEAFF. As DNA, the CDR3 is TGTGCCAGCACTAAAAGGGTGGAAGCTTTCTTT.

This clonotype has more than one count but fewer than ten. Relative to the germline gene, one junction end is altered; a read error may explain this. The chain couples TRBV12-3 or TRBV12-4 to TRBJ1-2, with D perhaps matching TRBD1 (5 bases). The CDR3 contains 15 residues. Here the CDR3 reads CASGFGGFIDYGYTF. The CDR3 region has the DNA TGTGCCAGCGGTTTCGGGGGATTCATCGACTATGGCTACACCTTC.

Points on this clonotype: An end of the junction does not agree with germline; a read error may underlie this. The chain combines TRBV6-1 with TRBJ1-5; D remains ambiguous. The CDR3 is made up of 15 amino acids. Germline loops: CDR1 MNHNS, CDR2 SASEGT. CDR3 loop: CAGSALTDGYQPQHF. In nucleotides, the CDR3 is TGTGCCGGCAGTGCCCTAACAGACGGATATCAGCCCCAGCATTTT.

This clonotype showed up just a few times. V is TRBV7-9 and J is TRBJ2-7, with TRBD2 matching 8 bases. Looked up from germline, CDR1 is SEHNR and CDR2 is FQNEAQ (reference sequence). V dropped 5 bases and J dropped 7; count of bases not matched to a gene: 13. CDR3 size: 15 residues. CDR3 sequence (DNA): TGTGCCAGCAGCGTCGGGTTGGCGGGAGGCATGGAGCAGTACTTC. This translates into CASSVGLAGGMEQYF.

This chain uses TRBV29-1 with TRBJ1-2; 8 positions match TRBD1. The CDR3 runs 12 residues. J lost 6 bases, V lost 6 bases, and 6 bases had no gene match. The V gene's germline CDR1 is SQVTM and CDR2 ANQGSEA. CDR3 DNA sequence: TGCAGCGTCGGACAGGGCGGAAATGGCTACACCTTC. This encodes CSVGQGGNGYTF.

This clonotype was recorded a few times. J is TRBJ2-5 and V is TRBV7-3, with 8 bases that match TRBD1. CDR1 and CDR2 (germline): SGHTA, FQGTGA. The CDR3 consists of 14 residues. J lost 4 bases, V lost 5 bases, and 6 bases had no gene match. CDR3 DNA sequence: TGTGCCAGCAGCCAGGACAGGGTAACAGAGACCCAGTACTTC. It is translated as CASSQDRVTETQYF.

V is TRBV7-9 and J is TRBJ2-7, with TRBD2 matching 8 bases. This CDR3 is 15 amino acids long. The germline gives CDR1 SEHNR, CDR2 FQNEAQ (reference sequence). J lost 1 base, V lost 1 base, and 3 bases had no gene match. The CDR3 DNA reads TGTGCCAGCAGCTTAGACCCTAGCGGGTCCTACGAGCAGTACTTC. It is translated as CASSLDPSGSYEQYF.

This clonotype was counted between two and nine times. One end of the junction varies from germline; a read error may be responsible. The J gene is TRBJ1-5, the V gene TRBV5-1; TRBD1 aligns across 7 bases. The CDR3 is made up of 14 amino acids. Looked up from germline, CDR1 is SGHRS and CDR2 is YFSETQ. The CDR3 loop is CASSLQGGGQPQHF. The CDR3 DNA reads TGTGCCAGCAGTTTGCAGGGGGGCGGTCAGCCCCAGCATTTT.

V gene TRBV18 combines with J gene TRBJ1-1; a possible D gene is TRBD1 (6 bases). CDR3 length: 13 amino acids. CDR1 and CDR2 (germline): KGHSH, LQKENI. Trimming removed 6 bases at V and 4 bases at J, with 12 bases between. In DNA form, the CDR3 reads TGTGCCAGCTCTTACAGGGATGCCACTGAAGCTTTCTTT. This gives the protein CASSYRDATEAFF.

The chain has TRBV24-1 and TRBJ2-7; D perhaps matches TRBD2 (5 bases). This CDR3 is built from 11 residues. Germline lookup yields CDR1 KGHDR and CDR2 SFDVKD. The V end was cut by 9 bases, the J end by 4 bases, with 9 bases between. CDR3 residues: CATAGGYEQYF. The CDR3, as DNA: TGTGCCACCGCCGGAGGATACGAGCAGTACTTC.

This chain joins TRBV7-9 and TRBJ2-1; maybe TRBD2 (5 bases). The V gene lost 0 bases and the J gene lost 6 bases, with 15 bases spanning the gap. CDR3 length: 16 amino acids. Germline V gives CDR1 SEHNR, CDR2 FQNEAQ (reference sequence). CDR3 loop: CASSLARVARGNEQFF. The DNA of the CDR3 is TGTGCCAGCAGCTTAGCCCGAGTAGCCCGGGGCAATGAGCAGTTCTTC.

The gene calls are TRBV7-3 and TRBJ2-1, with TRBD2 matching over 11 bases. This CDR3 contains 15 residues. In germline, CDR1 is SGHTA, CDR2 FQGTGA. Trimming removed 5 bases from V and 4 bases from J; junction bases left unmatched: 4. CDR3 DNA sequence: TGTGCCAGCAGCGAAGGGACTAGCGGTTACAATGAGCAGTTCTTC. As protein: CASSEGTSGYNEQFF.

This clonotype appeared a few times. The V call is TRBV15, the J call TRBJ2-7, with TRBD1 matching over 9 bases. The CDR3 extends over 15 amino acids. J lost 2 bases, V lost 3 bases, and 5 bases had no gene match. Germline CDR1 and CDR2: LNHNV and YYDKDF (reference sequence). The DNA of the CDR3 is TGTGCCACCAGCAGCCCGGGACAGGGTGCCTACGAGCAGTACTTC. Amino acids: CATSSPGQGAYEQYF. Full variable domain (outside the CDR3, taken from reference TRBV15 and TRBJ2-7): DAMVIQNPRYQVTQFGKPVTLSCSQTLNHNVMYWYQQKSSQAPKLLFHYYDKDFNNEADTPDNFQSRRPNTSFCFLDIRSPGLGDTAMYLCATSSPGQGAYEQYFGPGTRLTVT.

The chain employs TRBV5-1 and TRBJ1-6; 9 bases align to TRBD1. The CDR3 spans 18 residues. V lost 2 bases and J lost 0; bases outside the gene matches: 6. Germline loops: CDR1 SGHRS, CDR2 YFSETQ. DNA for the CDR3: TGCGCCAGCAGCTTAACGGGGACAGGGAGCTCCTATAATTCACCCCTCCACTTT. Translating gives CASSLTGTGSSYNSPLHF.

The chain carries TRBV20-1 and TRBJ1-6; D gene ambiguous. V was trimmed by 0 bases and J by 6 bases, leaving 9 bases between them. The CDR3 is 14 amino acids. In germline, CDR1 is DFQATT, CDR2 SNEGSKA (reference sequence). The CDR3: CSARDQVFNSPLHF. The CDR3, as DNA: TGCAGTGCTAGAGATCAAGTCTTTAATTCACCCCTCCACTTT.

In this sample, this clonotype turned up a few times. The rearrangement uses TRBV7-6 and TRBJ2-5, with D possibly TRBD2 on 6 matching bases. This CDR3 has 15 amino acids. Trimming removed 5 bases from V and 5 bases from J, with 18 bases in between. CDR1 is SGHVS, CDR2 FNYEAQ, per germline. The CDR3 reads CASSTSTGVGETQYF. The CDR3 DNA reads TGTGCCAGCAGCACCTCGACGGGGGTGGGGGAGACCCAGTACTTC.